Below, 11 T cell receptor beta chains from the same sample are listed, as sequenced in a study of shared clonotypes between healthy human individuals. Sequencing was performed with immunoSEQ multiplex PCR; in TCRdb, only in-frame clones are kept and a portion is missing. The sample consists of about 990,000 clones, approximately 80% of them appearing once. Sequencing used memory CD4+ T cells from PBMCs. Regarding subset: CD45RA-negative fraction. These receptors were obtained from a man aged 18-30 years in good health. Some clones in this sample may be carry-over from other donors' samples.

In this sample, this clone turned up a few times. The V call is TRBV6-1, the J call TRBJ1-1; D gene ambiguous. CDR1 and CDR2 from the germline V gene are MNHNS and SASEGT. CDR3 length: 14 residues. V was pared by 6 bases and J by 6 bases, with 17 bases between. CDR3 amino acids: CASSPAVSPPEAFF. CDR3 coding DNA: TGTGCCAGCAGCCCCGCAGTTTCCCCTCCTGAAGCTTTCTTT.

The J gene is TRBJ2-7, the V gene TRBV29-1, with 9 bases matching TRBD1. Unmatched junction bases numbered 9, after V lost 6 bases and J lost 3 bases. The germline gives CDR1 SQVTM, CDR2 ANQGSEA. CDR3 size: 14 residues. CDR3 amino acids: CSVGGGTGYYEQYF. DNA for the CDR3: TGCAGCGTGGGAGGCGGGACAGGGTACTACGAGCAGTACTTC.

The gene calls are TRBV5-1 and TRBJ1-1; tentative D call: TRBD1 (5 bases). The CDR3 loop spans 13 amino acids. CDR1 and CDR2 (germline): SGHRS, YFSETQ. Between the trimmed V and J ends, which lost 4 bases and 6 bases, there was a span of 13 bases. CDR3 protein: CASSRQGGPEAFF. In DNA form, the CDR3 reads TGCGCCAGCAGCCGTCAGGGAGGCCCTGAAGCTTTCTTT.

A note on this clone: The conserved closing phenylalanine or tryptophan is absent in this CDR3, likely reflecting a read error. The chain carries TRBV6-5 and TRBJ1-1; a possible D gene is TRBD1 (5 bases). The V gene's germline CDR1 is MNHEY and CDR2 SVGAGI. Trimming took off 2 bases at V and 7 bases at J, with 14 bases between the two ends. CDR3 size: 14 residues. The CDR3 DNA reads as TGTGCCAGCAGTTACCTGGGGGACCCCGTTGAAGCTTTCCTT. As protein: CASSYLGDPVEAFL.

The genes are TRBV7-9 and TRBJ1-1; TRBD1 might be the D (5 bases). The V gene's germline CDR1 is SEHNR and CDR2 FQNEAQ (reference sequence). V lost 4 bases and J lost 4, with 10 bases in between. This CDR3 region has 13 residues. The CDR3 coding sequence is TGTGCCAGCAGCTGGACACAACGCACTGAAGCTTTCTTT. As protein: CASSWTQRTEAFF. Supplemented by reference TRBV7-9 and TRBJ1-1, the full variable domain reads DTGVSQNPRHKITKRGQNVTFRCDPISEHNRLYWYRQTLGQGPEFLTYFQNEAQLEKSRLLSDRFSAERPKGSFSTLEIQRTEQGDSAMYLCASSWTQRTEAFFGQGTRLTVV.

V usage is TRBV10-3 and J usage is TRBJ2-5; 10 nucleotides match TRBD2. With V trimmed by 1 base and J by 5 bases, 7 bases remained unmatched. The CDR3 loop spans 16 amino acids. The germline V gene has CDR1 ENHRY and CDR2 SYGVKD. CDR3 residues: CAISEWLAGGYETQYF. As DNA, the CDR3 is TGTGCCATCAGTGAGTGGTTAGCGGGAGGTTATGAGACCCAGTACTTC.

This clone is a singleton in its sample. The rearrangement joins TRBV28 to TRBJ2-7; D perhaps matches TRBD1 (5 bases). Germline CDR1 MDHEN, CDR2 SYDVKM. V dropped 6 bases and J dropped 3 bases, with 9 bases sitting between them. The CDR3 runs 12 residues. The CDR3 nucleotides read TGTGCCAGCAGAAAAGACAGCTACGAGCAGTACTTC. Translation gives CASRKDSYEQYF.

CDR3 sequence reads: CASSERKGGGNQPQHF. The CDR3 nucleotides are TGTGCCAGCAGTGAAAGGAAAGGGGGGGGCAATCAGCCCCAGCATTTT. V and J are TRBV2 and TRBJ1-5; D perhaps matches TRBD1 (6 bases). Trimming took 2 bases from V and 2 from J, leaving 13 bases between them. This CDR3 contains 16 residues. The germline V gene encodes CDR1 SNHLY and CDR2 FYNNEI.

This rearrangement joins TRBV5-4 to TRBJ2-5; 7 bases align to TRBD2. The CDR3 consists of 16 residues. Germline assignment: CDR1 SGHNT and CDR2 YYREEE (reference sequence). Unmatched junction bases numbered 8, after V lost 0 bases and J lost 3 bases. The DNA for the CDR3 is TGTGCCAGCAGCTTGGGCGCGGGCGGGGGTGAAGAGACCCAGTACTTC. This translates into CASSLGAGGGEETQYF.

The chain has TRBV27 and TRBJ2-7; 8 bases fit TRBD1. CDR1 and CDR2 (germline): MNHEY, SMNVEV (reference sequence). V dropped 6 bases and J dropped 4; count of bases not matched to a gene: 8. The CDR3 runs 14 residues. The CDR3 DNA follows: TGTGCCAGCAGACGAGGACAGGGCTTGTACGAGCAGTACTTC. Amino acid sequence: CASRRGQGLYEQYF.

The V and J genes are TRBV7-2 and TRBJ2-1; the D gene is possibly TRBD1 (6 bases). The CDR3 is made up of 14 amino acids. Germline assignment: CDR1 SGHTA and CDR2 FQGNSA. V was shortened by 3 bases and J by 0 bases, with 6 bases between the two germline ends. CDR3 sequence (DNA): TGTGCCAGCAGCTTCAGGGGCTCCTACAATGAGCAGTTCTTC. It specifies CASSFRGSYNEQFF. Drawing the rest from reference TRBV7-2 and TRBJ2-1, the complete variable domain is GAGVSQSPSNKVTEKGKDVELRCDPISGHTALYWYRQSLGQGLEFLIYFQGNSAPDKSGLPSDRFSAERTGGSVSTLTIQRTQQEDSAVYLCASSFRGSYNEQFFGPGTRLTVL.